This passage covers 23 T cell receptor beta chains from one sample sequenced in a study of blood T cell repertoires in COVID-19 (TCRdb year 2020). Library generation was performed with the immunoSEQ multiplex PCR assay. Entries here come from immuneACCESS through TCRdb and include only in-frame sequences with V and J called. Some clones fail to appear in such tables; in the studies checked, an unresolved V gene covers under half of the shortfall, and the cause of the remainder is unknown. The sample table contains some 150,000 clones; only one count was recorded for about 88% of them. About 0.95% of the sample goes to the ten largest clones. Sequencing was performed on peripheral blood. The receptors stem from a man in his forties with acute or convalescent COVID-19.

CDR3 sequence reads: CASSPGLAGDFNTGELFF. The CDR3 bases are TGTGCCAGCAGCCCGGGACTAGCGGGGGATTTTAACACCGGGGAGCTGTTTTTT. The chain couples TRBV11-2 to TRBJ2-2, with 14 nucleotides matching TRBD2. This CDR3 comprises 18 residues. CDR1 SGHAT and CDR2 FQNNGV come from the germline V gene. The V and J ends lost 5 bases and 2 bases, in that order; junction bases with no gene match: 7.

This sequence joins TRBV13 and TRBJ2-6; D unclear. The germline V gene has CDR1 PRHDT and CDR2 FYEKMQ (reference sequence). V gave up 5 bases and J gave up 11 bases, with 10 bases separating them. This CDR3 comprises 12 residues. CDR3: CASSPSSHVLTF. CDR3 in DNA: TGTGCCAGCAGCCCCTCGTCCCACGTCCTGACTTTC.

The chain is built from TRBV6-2 or TRBV6-3 and TRBJ2-1; D is perhaps TRBD2 (6 bases). The V and J ends lost 4 bases and 3 bases respectively, with 13 bases between them. This CDR3 region has 15 residues. Looked up from germline, CDR1 is MNHEY and CDR2 is SVGEGT. The CDR3 sequence is CASSWAGLDYNEQFF. CDR3 DNA sequence: TGTGCCAGCAGTTGGGCGGGACTGGACTACAATGAGCAGTTCTTC.

This chain joins TRBV14 and TRBJ2-6; D is unresolved. Germline lookup yields CDR1 SGHDN and CDR2 FVKESK. Trimming left V 1 base short and J 0 bases short, with 7 bases between. The CDR3 length is 16 residues. CDR3 loop: CASSQARYSGANVLTF. CDR3 coding DNA: TGTGCCAGCAGCCAAGCGCGGTACTCTGGGGCCAACGTCCTGACTTTC.

The chain uses TRBV7-6 and TRBJ2-1; 7 nucleotides agree with TRBD2. CDR1 is SGHVS, CDR2 FNYEAQ, per germline. Trimming took 5 bases from V and 5 from J; bases not matched to a gene: 9. This CDR3 region has 15 residues. The DNA of the CDR3 is TGTGCCAGCAGCCCGGGGGGTCATGCGCACAATGAGCAGTTCTTC. This sequence encodes CASSPGGHAHNEQFF.

The chain carries TRBV5-6 and TRBJ2-2; 13 bases line up with TRBD2. CDR3 length equals 15 residues. Germline assignment: CDR1 SGHDT and CDR2 YYEEEE. Trimming cost V 6 bases and J 4 bases; bases outside gene matches: 3. CDR3 in DNA: TGTGCCAGCAACGGACTAGCGGGGGTCACCGGGGAGCTGTTTTTT. This encodes CASNGLAGVTGELFF. Together with reference TRBV5-6 and TRBJ2-2, the CDR3 gives the full variable domain: DAGVTQSPTHLIKTRGQQVTLRCSPKSGHDTVSWYQQALGQGPQFIFQYYEEEERQRGNFPDRFSGHQFPNYSSELNVNALLLGDSALYLCASNGLAGVTGELFFGEGSRLTVL.

The V and J genes are TRBV19 and TRBJ2-2; 10 bases align to TRBD1. CDR1 is LNHDA, CDR2 SQIVND, per germline (reference sequence). V lost 6 bases and J lost 0; bases outside the gene matches: 4. The CDR3 covers 16 residues. CDR3: CASRRQGATNTGELFF. The CDR3 DNA reads as TGTGCCAGTAGAAGACAGGGGGCTACGAACACCGGGGAGCTGTTTTTT. Full variable domain (remainder filled in from reference TRBV19 and TRBJ2-2): DGGITQSPKYLFRKEGQNVTLSCEQNLNHDAMYWYRQDPGQGLRLIYYSQIVNDFQKGDIAEGYSVSREKKESFPLTVTSAQKNPTAFYLCASRRQGATNTGELFFGEGSRLTVL.

This rearrangement joins TRBV18 to TRBJ1-2; 7 positions match TRBD1. Germline V gives CDR1 KGHSH, CDR2 LQKENI. With 6 bases clipped from V and 5 bases from J, the junction kept 12 bases outside the gene matches. The CDR3 sequence is 15 residues long. The CDR3 here is CASSPQRDSNYGYTF. The CDR3 nucleotides read TGTGCCAGCTCCCCGCAGAGGGACAGTAATTATGGCTACACCTTC. The variable domain in full, with the rest retrieved from reference TRBV18 and TRBJ1-2, is NAGVMQNPRHLVRRRGQEARLRCSPMKGHSHVYWYRQLPEEGLKFMVYLQKENIIDESGMPKERFSAEFPKEGPSILRIQQVVRGDSAAYFCASSPQRDSNYGYTFGSGTRLTVV.

This chain joins TRBV28 and TRBJ2-1, with 9 bases matching TRBD1. Germline V lookup: CDR1 MDHEN, CDR2 SYDVKM. This CDR3 region has 15 residues. The trim removed 2 bases at V and 2 bases at J, leaving 1 base unmatched. The CDR3 here is CASSLTGGAYNEQFF. Here the CDR3 DNA reads TGTGCCAGCAGTTTAACAGGGGGCGCCTACAATGAGCAGTTCTTC.

The V and J genes are TRBV6-7 and TRBJ2-7; D might be TRBD2 (5 bases). TRBV6-7 is marked as an open reading frame, function uncertain. The CDR3 loop spans 13 amino acids. Trimming cost V 10 bases and J 6 bases, with 19 bases left between them. This CDR3 reads CATPRVAVSEQYF. The DNA of the CDR3 is TGTGCCACCCCGCGGGTCGCCGTTAGCGAGCAGTACTTC.

This chain joins TRBV5-3 and TRBJ2-2; a weak D match, TRBD2 (6 bases). TRBV5-3 is recorded as an ORF, its role being uncertain. The CDR3 length is 15 residues. Trimming shortened V by 7 bases and J by 3 bases, and 16 bases separated the two germline ends. In DNA form, the CDR3 reads TGTGCCAGATCCCCGGGGAGGCCGTACACCGGGGAGCTGTTTTTT. As protein: CARSPGRPYTGELFF.

The CDR3 DNA is TGCGCCAGCAGCCCTAGCGGATACGAGCAGTACTTC. This codes for CASSPSGYEQYF. V and J are TRBV5-1 and TRBJ2-7, with TRBD2 matching 7 bases. CDR3 length: 12 residues. Trimming took 4 bases from V and 4 from J; bases not matched to a gene: 2. Germline-derived CDR1 and CDR2 are SGHRS and YFSETQ. The full variable domain, with the rest looked up from reference TRBV5-1 and TRBJ2-7, is KAGVTQTPRYLIKTRGQQVTLSCSPISGHRSVSWYQQTPGQGLQFLFEYFSETQRNKGNFPGRFSGRQFSNSRSEMNVSTLELGDSALYLCASSPSGYEQYFGPGTRLTVT.

This rearrangement joins TRBV6-5 to TRBJ2-3; D perhaps matches TRBD1 (6 bases). The length of the CDR3 is 13 residues. CDR1 is MNHEY, CDR2 SVGAGI, per germline. V lost 5 bases and J 14 bases, leaving 20 bases between the germline ends. The CDR3 sequence: CASSTLPTGPRYF. CDR3 nucleotides: TGTGCCAGCAGTACGCTCCCGACAGGACCCCGGTATTTT.

The CDR3 here is CASSVWGEQETQYF. CDR3 DNA sequence: TGTGCCAGCAGCGTTTGGGGAGAACAAGAGACCCAGTACTTC. V gene TRBV9 combines with J gene TRBJ2-5; a possible D gene is TRBD2 (5 bases). CDR3 size: 14 residues. Trimming pared 2 bases from V and 2 bases from J, leaving 10 bases between. Germline CDR1 and CDR2: SGDLS and YYNGEE.

This chain joins TRBV7-6 and TRBJ2-5; 9 bases fit TRBD2. The ends lost 1 base at V and 5 bases at J; junction bases unmatched: 5. CDR1 is SGHVS and CDR2 is FNYEAQ in the germline V gene. This CDR3 is built from 15 residues. This chain's CDR3 is CASSLDGTSFETQYF. CDR3 in DNA: TGTGCCAGCAGCTTAGACGGGACTAGCTTCGAGACCCAGTACTTC.

This CDR3 is CASTFTGVTEAFF. CDR3 sequence (DNA): TGTGCCAGTACCTTCACAGGGGTCACTGAAGCTTTCTTT. This rearrangement joins TRBV19 to TRBJ1-1; 7 nucleotides align to TRBD1. J lost 4 bases, V lost 7 bases, and 6 bases had no gene match. CDR1 and CDR2 (germline): LNHDA, SQIVND (reference sequence). The CDR3 runs 13 residues.

The V call is TRBV19, the J call TRBJ2-7; 9 bases align to TRBD1. Germline values: CDR1 LNHDA, CDR2 SQIVND (reference sequence). The V and J ends lost 5 bases and 3 bases, in that order; junction bases with no gene match: 8. The CDR3 consists of 15 residues. CDR3 sequence: CASSPRQGGLYEQYF. CDR3 sequence (DNA): TGTGCCAGTAGTCCCCGACAGGGGGGGCTCTACGAGCAGTACTTC.

V is TRBV29-1 and J is TRBJ2-7; a weak D match, TRBD1 (8 bases). Trimming took 5 bases from V and 5 from J, leaving 13 bases between them. The CDR3 covers 12 residues. CDR1 is SQVTM, CDR2 ANQGSEA, per germline. This CDR3 reads CSVHRGGDEQYF. The CDR3 DNA reads as TGCAGCGTTCACAGGGGGGGCGACGAGCAGTACTTC.

The V call is TRBV19, the J call TRBJ2-7; a weak D match, TRBD2 (7 bases). The length of the CDR3 is 14 residues. Germline V gene lookup returns CDR1 LNHDA and CDR2 SQIVND (reference sequence). The V gene lost 3 bases and the J gene lost 2 bases, with 11 bases spanning the gap. CDR3 in DNA: TGTGCCAGTAGTATCGGGCGGGGGCCCTACGAGCAGTACTTC. This sequence encodes CASSIGRGPYEQYF.

In its sample, this clone was seen a few times. The V and J genes are TRBV9 and TRBJ1-6; 11 nucleotides align to TRBD1. The V and J ends lost 3 bases and 8 bases, in that order; junction bases with no gene match: 4. Germline assignment: CDR1 SGDLS and CDR2 YYNGEE. CDR3 size: 15 residues. The CDR3, as DNA: TGTGCCAGCAGCGAGGGACAGGGGGTTTATTCACCCCTCCACTTT. It yields the protein CASSEGQGVYSPLHF. The whole variable domain, filled in from reference TRBV9 and TRBJ1-6, reads DSGVTQTPKHLITATGQRVTLRCSPRSGDLSVYWYQQSLDQGLQFLIQYYNGEERAKGNILERFSAQQFPDLHSELNLSSLELGDSALYFCASSEGQGVYSPLHFGNGTRLTVT.

The V and J genes are TRBV6-5 and TRBJ2-3, with D perhaps TRBD2 (6 bases). Trimming shortened V by 5 bases and J by 3 bases, and 9 bases separated the two germline ends. The CDR3 is made up of 13 amino acids. The germline CDR1 and CDR2 sequences are MNHEY and SVGAGI. This chain's CDR3 is CASSRLETDTQYF. Written as DNA, the CDR3 is TGTGCCAGCAGTCGACTAGAAACAGATACGCAGTATTTT.

This clone was detected once. V is TRBV7-9 and J is TRBJ2-1; a possible D gene is TRBD1 (6 bases). The V and J ends lost 5 bases and 5 bases respectively, with 13 bases between them. This CDR3 is 14 amino acids long. Germline V CDR1 and CDR2: SEHNR, FQNEAQ (reference sequence). For the CDR3, the DNA is TGTGCCAGCAGCATCACATACAGGGACAATGAGCAGTTCTTC. Protein: CASSITYRDNEQFF.

This sequence joins TRBV7-2 and TRBJ2-7; 8 bases fit TRBD2. CDR3 length: 15 amino acids. With 1 base clipped from V and 1 base from J, the junction kept 3 bases outside the gene matches. CDR1 SGHTA and CDR2 FQGNSA come from the germline V gene. This chain's CDR3 is CASSLGASGSYEQYF. In nucleotides, the CDR3 is TGTGCCAGCAGCTTAGGGGCTAGCGGGTCCTACGAGCAGTACTTC. The whole variable domain, filled in from reference TRBV7-2 and TRBJ2-7, reads GAGVSQSPSNKVTEKGKDVELRCDPISGHTALYWYRQSLGQGLEFLIYFQGNSAPDKSGLPSDRFSAERTGGSVSTLTIQRTQQEDSAVYLCASSLGASGSYEQYFGPGTRLTVT.